This record covers a single T cell receptor beta chain. These data come from a study of CD8 T cells in ankylosing spondylitis. TCRdb ran MiXCR on the 5' RACE reads and lists one entry per CDR3 protein. The sample has roughly 230,000 distinct CDR3 sequences, more than 15% seen once. After removal of 6 bases from V and 4 bases from J, the junction contained 1 base not matched to a gene. The CDR3 extends over 13 amino acids. This rearrangement joins TRBV12-3 or TRBV12-4 to TRBJ2-3, with 10 bases fitting TRBD2. This TCR was sampled from a male donor with ankylosing spondylitis or in good health (not recorded which). Sequenced: blood, either unsorted or a sorted T cell fraction (not recorded which). In nucleotides, the CDR3 is TGTGCCAGCAGCGGACTAGCGGCAGATACGCAGTATTTT. This translates into CASSGLAADTQYF.